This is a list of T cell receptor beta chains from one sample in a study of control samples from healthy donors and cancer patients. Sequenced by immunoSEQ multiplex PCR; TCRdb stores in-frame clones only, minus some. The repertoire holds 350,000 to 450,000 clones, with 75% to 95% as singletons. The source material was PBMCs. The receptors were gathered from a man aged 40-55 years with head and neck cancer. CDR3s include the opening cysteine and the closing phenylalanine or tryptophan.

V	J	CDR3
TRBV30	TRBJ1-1	CAWSLGQDTEAFF
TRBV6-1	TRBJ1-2	CASSGREPGQGGGGYTF
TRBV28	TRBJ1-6	CASSLSAGNSPLHF
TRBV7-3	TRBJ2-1	CASSFAGGNEQFF
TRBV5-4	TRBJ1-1	CASWGQGVTEAFF
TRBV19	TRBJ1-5	CASSPRGLDEPQHF
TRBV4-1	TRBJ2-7	CASSQGESGSYEQYF
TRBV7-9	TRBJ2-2	CASTGTSGRLELFF
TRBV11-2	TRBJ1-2	CASSLGDGNYGYTF
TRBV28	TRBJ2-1	CASSLVVLGGTHNEQFF
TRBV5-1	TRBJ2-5	CASSLGGPLETQYF
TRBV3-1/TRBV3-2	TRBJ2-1	CASSQEWGLLPNEQFF
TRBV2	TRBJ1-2	CASNIEVYGYTF
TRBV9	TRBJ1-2	CASSVGWLGETLNYGYTF
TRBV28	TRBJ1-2	CASTDSPIGRVYTF
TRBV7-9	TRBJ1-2	CASSTNRSPNYGYTF
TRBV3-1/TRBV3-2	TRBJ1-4	CASSQVRVGEKLFF
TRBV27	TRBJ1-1	CASSSGQGEAFF
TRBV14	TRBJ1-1	CASSPRGFGVAEAFF
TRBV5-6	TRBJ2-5	CASSWWDRGLTETQYF
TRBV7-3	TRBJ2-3	CASSLNLGKTSGSSTDTQYF
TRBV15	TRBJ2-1	CATSGRQGIDEQFF
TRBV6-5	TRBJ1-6	CASSPGRNNSPLHF
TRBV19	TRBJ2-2	CASSPNSANTGELFF
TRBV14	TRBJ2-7	CASSQGYEQYF
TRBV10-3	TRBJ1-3	CAISEFGDPSTIYF
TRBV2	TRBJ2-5	CASTGTGMKTQYF
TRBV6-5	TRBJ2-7	CASTPGQGGYEQYF
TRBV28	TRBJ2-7	CASSPLSLQYEQYF
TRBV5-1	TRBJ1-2	CASSYGTVEGGYTF
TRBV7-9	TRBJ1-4	CASTDLGFGGPNEKLFF
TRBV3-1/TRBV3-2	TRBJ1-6	CASSQEYRADSPLHF
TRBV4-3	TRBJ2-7	CASSQDGRTYEQYF
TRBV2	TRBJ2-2	CASMAAGGLTGELFF
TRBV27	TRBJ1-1	CASSLRAPEKMNTEAFF
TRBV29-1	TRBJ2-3	CSTHSRSSTDTQYF
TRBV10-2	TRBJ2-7	CASSLTSGGSYEQYF
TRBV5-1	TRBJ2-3	CASSGRGYSTDTQYF
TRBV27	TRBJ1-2	CASGGVANYGYTF
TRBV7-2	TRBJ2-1	CASSLVGTEFNEQFF
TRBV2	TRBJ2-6	CASSGFELNFSGANVLTF
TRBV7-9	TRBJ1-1	CASSHTGPANTEAFF
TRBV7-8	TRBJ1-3	CASSLKLGGPGNTIYF
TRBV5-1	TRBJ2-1	CASFPGQVLLYNEQFF
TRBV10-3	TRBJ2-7	CAISDRRQGAPGEQYF
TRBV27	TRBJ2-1	CASSPLEVVNEQFF
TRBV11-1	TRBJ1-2	CASSFPGSDGYTF
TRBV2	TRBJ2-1	CASSGGGGINEQFF
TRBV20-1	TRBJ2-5	CSASWGQGGETQYF
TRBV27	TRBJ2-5	CASRKTDNQETQYF